The text below deals with one T cell receptor (beta chain). CDR1 is SGHAT and CDR2 is FQNNGV in the germline V gene. This CDR3 comprises 16 residues. The ends lost 5 bases at V and 2 bases at J; junction bases unmatched: 10. This table comes from immunoSEQ multiplex PCR, and its TCRdb copy is limited to in-frame clones, with some not included. Among over 200,000 clones listed, less than 90% were seen once. This entry belongs to a study of blood T cell repertoires in COVID-19. The specimen sequenced was peripheral blood. The sequence was collected from a middle-aged man with active or convalescent COVID-19. This chain connects TRBV11-2 to TRBJ2-5, with 8 nucleotides matching TRBD2. The DNA for the CDR3 is TGTGCCAGCAGCCGGACGGGGGGGCCAACACAAGAGACCCAGTACTTC. Translation: CASSRTGGPTQETQYF.